The present T cell receptor beta chain was sequenced within a study of radiation and T cells in renal cell carcinoma. Study as a whole: Nephrectomy followed 15 Gy stereotactic body radiation by 4 weeks.

Sample time point: blood 2 weeks post-SBRT. Stated treatment: 15 Gy SBRT to primary tumor, nephrectomy 4 weeks later. Study-level points and caveats: In blood, top tumor clones expanded by 2 weeks, shrinking by 4.

The V and J ends lost 4 bases and 0 bases, in that order; junction bases with no gene match: 6. Germline lookup yields CDR1 LGHNA and CDR2 YNFKEQ. The CDR3 is 18 amino acids. With regard to this clone: The antigen is not known.

Profiled with immunoSEQ multiplex PCR; TCRdb holds only in-frame clones, not every one. The data contain around 130,000 clones, around nine tenths of them singletons. Material: blood, obtained from a patient whose treatment included radiotherapy and nephrectomy. This clonotype originated in a woman in her 70s with renal cell carcinoma. The chain carries TRBV4-2 and TRBJ2-3, with 14 bases lining up with TRBD2. CDR3 protein: CASSRTSGGTSSTDTQYF. CDR3 nucleotides: TGTGCCAGCAGCCGGACTAGCGGGGGGACGTCTAGCACAGATACGCAGTATTTT.